The sequence of this TCR beta chain was determined in a study of OX40 agonist ivuxolimab in advanced cancers. This CDR3 spans 13 amino acids. Profiled with immunoSEQ multiplex PCR; TCRdb holds only in-frame clones, not every one. The table has approximately 100,000 clones, about nine tenths seen once; the top ten hold about 1.5%. This TCR derives from an adult with an advanced solid tumor such as melanoma, head and neck, liver or kidney cancer. The chain joins TRBV21-1 to TRBJ2-1; the table's D call, TRBD2, has no DNA check behind it. TRBV21-1 is a pseudogene. The source was CD4+ or CD8+ T cells sorted from blood, collected in a trial of the OX40 agonist ivuxolimab. CDR3 coding DNA: TGTGCCAGCATGGCTAGCGGGTCCAATGAGCAGTTCTTC. Its translation: CASMASGSNEQFF.